One TCR beta chain is described in this entry. Its antigen remains undetermined. No clone much larger than this one lies a single base away; base qualities are absent. The sample belongs to a study of blood T cells in healthy people across ages (dated by TCRdb to between 2015 and 2017). The study in broad terms: In model experiments, template switching captured roughly one uniquely barcoded TCR beta cDNA molecule for every two T cells. To avoid experimental bias, donors of different ages were spread randomly across the sequencing lanes. Age-related changes in TCR beta repertoire diversity were measured in the study by deep sequencing normalized with unique cDNA molecular identifiers. Four age groups were formed from the donors: young (average about 15 years), middle-aged (approximately 42), aged (about 62) and long-lived (more than 75). Two additional independent replicas of 1 million unique cDNA reads from the same blood draw were analyzed for two donors (one aged 18 to 30 and one aged 80 or older).

The donors were about 40 Caucasian individuals from Russia, aged about 6 to 95 years, who were systemically healthy. Around 10 milliliters of peripheral blood were collected from each donor into EDTA-treated Vacutainer tubes. Ficoll-Paque density-gradient centrifugation was used to isolate PBMCs, with at least 7 million per sample. Total RNA, at least 6 micrograms per sample, was extracted from PBMCs with Trizol reagent. The percentages of naive CD45RAhigh/CD27high T cells were determined by flow cytometry on a PBMC aliquot from every donor. The method behind the library was 5' RACE. Instrument used: Illumina HiSeq 2500. A second PCR of roughly 7 to 11 cycles was performed with a sample-barcoded 5' primer and a J-beta primer mix. A unique molecular identifier was introduced onto each TCR beta cDNA molecule by a template-switch 5' adaptor carrying 12 random nucleotides. Each sample yielded at least 3 million CDR3-containing paired-end reads. The Mint cDNA synthesis kit, primed by a TRBC-specific oligonucleotide, was used to synthesize first-strand cDNA from all RNA. Following uracil-DNA glycosylase treatment, all cDNA underwent a first 18-cycle PCR with the universal primers M1SS and BC2_uni_R. As for how the authors treated the data: Each sample was normalized by randomly selecting 1 million high-quality reads, each carrying a distinct molecular identifier. Instead of being binned into consensus sequences, reads with shared molecular identifiers were discarded. MiTCR, set to a Q25 quality threshold and the strictest error-elimination algorithm, was used for CDR3 identification, clonotype clustering and error correction. A nonparametric unseen species model with Euler transformation was used to estimate lower-bound total TCR beta diversity. TCRdb cleaned the public reads at Q25 with fastp, built clones with MiXCR and kept in-frame beta chains. Each CDR3 protein appears once, grouped with its most common genes and DNA. These V and J calls rely on TCRdb rather than the paper's analysis. The sample contains 700,000 to 850,000 distinct CDR3 sequences, approximately 55% of them found a single time. The biggest ten clones account for around 41% of the sample.

Cut back by 5 bases and 5 bases, the V and J ends lie 16 bases apart. The CDR3 goes from the cysteine to the phenylalanine over 15 residues. The DNA shown is the 45-base CDR3, in frame from base 1. Sequences SGHAT (CDR1) and FQNNGV (CDR2) are obtained from the germline V gene. The investigation overall reported the following: Estimates of total diversity from one million sequenced T cells were regarded as lower bounds and underestimates. Observed TCR beta diversity per million T cells fell roughly linearly with age, and a significant reduction was already apparent by age approximately 40. There was a strong correlation between observed TCR beta diversity and the percentage of naive T cells measured by flow cytometry. The CMV infection status of donors was not known, potentially confounding age-related changes in expanded clonotypes. Because profiling used bulk unsorted PBMCs, naive and antigen-experienced compartments could not be compared conclusively. Compared with the aged group, the long-lived group had more naive CD4+ T cells, fewer expanded clones and increased TCR diversity, suggesting age selection.

This chain joins TRBV11-2 to TRBJ2-1, with a weak D call of TRBD2 (5 bases match). This clonotype was obtained from a man aged 80 or over in good health. Material for sequencing was blood. The sequence in DNA is TGTGCCAGCAGCGGCCGGGCAGCGGTGGACAATGAGCAGTTCTTC. This encodes CASSGRAAVDNEQFF.